This is a list of T cell receptor beta chains from one sample in a study of T cell responses to AZD1222 COVID-19 vaccine. Only in-frame clones appear in the TCRdb table, and some are missing; sequencing was by immunoSEQ multiplex PCR. The sample lists 70,000 to 80,000 clones; around 82% were seen once. The sequences come from peripheral blood, collected 28 days after the second AZD1222 dose. Receptors originate from an adult who received the AZD1222 COVID-19 vaccine. The CDR3 runs from the conserved cysteine through the conserved F or W. D genes are given only for firm matches. A clone size is listed for some rows: how often the clone was seen (once, few, many), or a class if it is expanded.

DNA	CDR3	D	V	J	size
TGTGCCTGGAGTGTACACTCGGGGGGATTTAACTATGGCTACACCTTC	CAWSVHSGGFNYGYTF	.	TRBV30	TRBJ1-2	.
TGTGCCAGCAACAGGGGCAGCAGCAATCAGCCCCAGCATTTT	CASNRGSSNQPQHF	TRBD1	TRBV28	TRBJ1-5	.
TGTGCCAGCAGCCAAAGGACTTTGGGACAAGGTGAGCAGTTCTTC	CASSQRTLGQGEQFF	.	TRBV14	TRBJ2-1	.
TGTGCCAGCAGCATACCAGCCTATGCACAATACGAGCAGTACTTC	CASSIPAYAQYEQYF	.	TRBV5-8	TRBJ2-7	.
TGCGCCAGCACCGGGGACCAGGGGGGCAATCAGCCCCAGCATTTT	CASTGDQGGNQPQHF	TRBD1	TRBV10-2	TRBJ1-5	once
TGTGCCTGGAAACCCCTGGGGGAGACCCAGTACTTC	CAWKPLGETQYF	.	TRBV30	TRBJ2-5	once
TGTGCCAGCAGTCCCAGTGGGACTAGATACACAGATACGCAGTATTTT	CASSPSGTRYTDTQYF	TRBD2	TRBV2	TRBJ2-3	once
TGTGCCAGCAGCCCCTCCGACAGGGGGCTTAACAATGAGCAGTTCTTC	CASSPSDRGLNNEQFF	TRBD1	TRBV7-9	TRBJ2-1	.
TGTGCCAGTACTACATATGGGGCCGGAATGAACACTGAAGCTTTCTTT	CASTTYGAGMNTEAFF	.	TRBV19	TRBJ1-1	.
TGTGCCAGCAGTTCTAGGGGGACTGAGGGGTTCTTC	CASSSRGTEGFF	.	TRBV28	TRBJ2-1	.
TGTGCCAGCAGCCAAGAAGGTCTACAGGGGACGAGCACTGAAGCTTTCTTT	CASSQEGLQGTSTEAFF	TRBD1	TRBV3-1/TRBV3-2	TRBJ1-1	.